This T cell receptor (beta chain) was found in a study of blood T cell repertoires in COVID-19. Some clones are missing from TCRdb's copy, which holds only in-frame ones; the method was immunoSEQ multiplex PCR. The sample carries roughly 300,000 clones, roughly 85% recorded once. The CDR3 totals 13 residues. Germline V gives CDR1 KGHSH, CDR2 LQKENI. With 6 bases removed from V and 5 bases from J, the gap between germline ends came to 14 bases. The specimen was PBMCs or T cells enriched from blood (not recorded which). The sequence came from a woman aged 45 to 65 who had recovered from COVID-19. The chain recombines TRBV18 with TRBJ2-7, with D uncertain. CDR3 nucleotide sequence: TGTGCCAGCTCGCAACGCCCAGATCACGAGCAGTACTTC. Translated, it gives CASSQRPDHEQYF.